One sample yielded the 2 T cell receptor beta chains listed below, sequenced in a study of OX40 agonist ivuxolimab in advanced cancers. Produced via immunoSEQ multiplex PCR; TCRdb's table is partial and in-frame only. Of about 62,000 clones in the sample, 79% were seen once. The specimen comprised CD4+ or CD8+ T cells sorted from blood, sampled in a trial of the OX40 agonist ivuxolimab. The receptors originated from an adult with an advanced solid tumor such as melanoma, head and neck, liver or kidney cancer.

The chain has TRBV11-3 and TRBJ2-2; possible D gene TRBD2, 5 bases. This CDR3 is built from 15 residues. Germline V gives CDR1 SGHNT, CDR2 YENEEA. Trimming cost V 2 bases and J 6 bases, with 13 bases left between them. CDR3 in DNA: TGTGCCAGCAGCTTAACCAGCGGCGCCGCCGGGGAGCTGTTTTTT. Protein product: CASSLTSGAAGELFF.

The genes are TRBV11-2 and TRBJ1-1; 9 nucleotides match TRBD1. The CDR3 covers 13 residues. The trim removed 4 bases at V and 9 bases at J, leaving 6 bases unmatched. Germline CDR1 SGHAT, CDR2 FQNNGV. The CDR3: CASSYGTGYKAFF. CDR3 in DNA: TGTGCCAGCAGCTACGGGACAGGGTATAAAGCTTTCTTT.